This T cell receptor beta chain originates from a study of blood T cells in healthy people across ages. Points from the study as a whole: Because sorting was not performed, PBMCs prevented conclusive naive versus antigen-experienced comparison. In the absence of known donor CMV status, changes in expanded clonotypes were possibly confounded.

The people who gave samples were healthy Caucasians from Russia, aged about 6 to 100. Regarding this clonotype: The antigen is undetermined.

A second PCR of roughly 7 to 11 cycles used a sample-barcoded 5' primer and a J-beta primer mix. No fewer than 3 million CDR3-containing paired-end reads came from each sample. Each CDR3 protein gets one entry after TCRdb re-called the 5' RACE reads with MiXCR. The repertoire holds 730,000 or so distinct CDR3 sequences, with less than 45% as singletons. The sequencing sample was made of blood. This TCR was recovered from a man aged 80 or over in good health.

CDR3 bases: TGTGCCAGCAGCCCGATTAGTGGTGTCGGGACAGGGGGAGGCTACGAGCAGTACTTC. Encoded protein: CASSPISGVGTGGGYEQYF. The chain is built from TRBV7-2 and TRBJ2-5; the match to TRBD1 covers 11 bases. The end of the DNA aligns better with TRBJ2-7, so the J call may be wrong. Germline V gives CDR1 SGHTA, CDR2 FQGNSA. The CDR3 sequence is 19 residues long.